This T cell receptor beta chain emerged from a study of radiotherapy plus CTLA-4 blockade in lung cancer. Study-level background: Across the patients, objective responses occurred in less than 20%, and disease control in about 29%.

CDR1 and CDR2 (germline): SGDLS, YYNGEE. V was pared by 2 bases and J by 0 bases, with 5 bases between. The CDR3 spans 14 residues. Study-level points and caveats: Once radiotherapy plus ipilimumab had been given, TCR clones derived from tumor expanded in blood.

The repertoire was sequenced with immunoSEQ multiplex PCR; TCRdb's copy has only in-frame clones and lacks some. Among 70,000 to 85,000 clones, roughly four fifths were seen once, and the ten largest hold more than 8%. Worth noting for this clone: The antigen is unknown.

People whose metastatic non-small-cell lung cancer was chemo-refractory got focal radiation along with CTLA-4 blockade by ipilimumab. The sequencing here drew on peripheral blood, taken from a patient treated with radiotherapy plus ipilimumab. This TCR came from a human donor with non-small cell lung cancer whose response to radiotherapy plus ipilimumab could not be evaluated. This chain connects TRBV9 to TRBJ1-4; D gene ambiguous. CDR3 bases: TGTGCCAGCAGCGTCGGGGCAACTAATGAAAAACTGTTTTTT. Amino acids: CASSVGATNEKLFF. The full variable domain, with the rest looked up from reference TRBV9 and TRBJ1-4, is DSGVTQTPKHLITATGQRVTLRCSPRSGDLSVYWYQQSLDQGLQFLIQYYNGEERAKGNILERFSAQQFPDLHSELNLSSLELGDSALYFCASSVGATNEKLFFGSGTQLSVL.